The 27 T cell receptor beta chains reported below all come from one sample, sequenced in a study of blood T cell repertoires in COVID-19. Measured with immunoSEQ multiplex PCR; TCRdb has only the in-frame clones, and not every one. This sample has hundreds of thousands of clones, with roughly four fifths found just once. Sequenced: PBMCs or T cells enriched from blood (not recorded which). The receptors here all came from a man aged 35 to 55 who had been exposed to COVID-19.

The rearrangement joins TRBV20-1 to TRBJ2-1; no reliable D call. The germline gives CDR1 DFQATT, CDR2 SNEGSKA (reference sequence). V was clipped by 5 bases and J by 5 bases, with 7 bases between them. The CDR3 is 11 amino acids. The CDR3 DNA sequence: TGCAGTGCTTCAGGAAACAATGAGCAGTTCTTC. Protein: CSASGNNEQFF.

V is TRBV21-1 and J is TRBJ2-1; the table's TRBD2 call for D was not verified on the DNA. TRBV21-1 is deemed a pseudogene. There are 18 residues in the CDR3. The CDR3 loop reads CASSNLTAGTGANNEQFF. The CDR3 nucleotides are TGTGCCAGCAGCAATCTAACGGCGGGAACCGGGGCTAACAATGAGCAGTTCTTC.

The chain's CDR3 is CASSPLRDEAFF. Written as DNA, the CDR3 is TGTGCCAGCTCACCGCTCAGGGATGAAGCTTTCTTT. This chain links TRBV18 with TRBJ1-1; possibly TRBD1 for D (5 bases). Deletions cut 3 bases from V and 7 bases from J, with 9 bases between. The germline V gene encodes CDR1 KGHSH and CDR2 LQKENI. The CDR3 loop spans 12 amino acids.

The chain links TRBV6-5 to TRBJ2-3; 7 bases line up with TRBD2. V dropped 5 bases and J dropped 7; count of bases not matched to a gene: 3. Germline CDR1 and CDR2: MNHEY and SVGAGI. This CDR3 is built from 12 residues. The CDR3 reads CASSPSGNTQYF. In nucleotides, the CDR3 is TGTGCCAGCAGTCCTAGCGGAAATACGCAGTATTTT.

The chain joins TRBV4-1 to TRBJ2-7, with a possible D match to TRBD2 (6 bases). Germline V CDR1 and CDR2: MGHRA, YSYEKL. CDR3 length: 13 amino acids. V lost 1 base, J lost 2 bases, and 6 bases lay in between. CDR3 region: CASSQAGAYEQYF. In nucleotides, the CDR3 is TGCGCCAGCAGCCAAGCGGGAGCCTACGAGCAGTACTTC.

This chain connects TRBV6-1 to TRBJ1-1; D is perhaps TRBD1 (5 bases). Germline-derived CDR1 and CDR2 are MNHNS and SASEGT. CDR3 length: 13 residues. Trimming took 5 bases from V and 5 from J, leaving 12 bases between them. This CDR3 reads CASSWSGRTEAFF. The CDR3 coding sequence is TGTGCCAGCAGTTGGTCAGGGAGGACTGAAGCTTTCTTT.

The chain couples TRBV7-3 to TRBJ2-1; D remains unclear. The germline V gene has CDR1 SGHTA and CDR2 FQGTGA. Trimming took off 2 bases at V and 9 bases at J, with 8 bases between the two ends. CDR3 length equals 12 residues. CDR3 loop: CASSLQAGEQFF. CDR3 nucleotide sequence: TGTGCCAGCAGCTTACAGGCAGGTGAGCAGTTCTTC.

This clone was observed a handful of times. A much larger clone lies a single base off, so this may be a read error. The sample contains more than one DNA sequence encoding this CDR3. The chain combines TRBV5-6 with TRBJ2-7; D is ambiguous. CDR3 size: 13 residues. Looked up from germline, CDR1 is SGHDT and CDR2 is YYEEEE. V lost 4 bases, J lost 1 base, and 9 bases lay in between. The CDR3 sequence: CASSPDTSYEQYF. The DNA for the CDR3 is TGTGCCAGCAGCCCCGACACTTCCTACGAGCAGTACTTC.

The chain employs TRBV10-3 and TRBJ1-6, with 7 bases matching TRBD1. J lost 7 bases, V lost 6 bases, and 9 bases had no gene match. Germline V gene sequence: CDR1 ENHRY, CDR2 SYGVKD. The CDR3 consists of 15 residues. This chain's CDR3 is CAIRPNRGGNSPLHF. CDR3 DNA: TGTGCCATCAGGCCTAACAGGGGCGGGAATTCACCCCTCCACTTT.

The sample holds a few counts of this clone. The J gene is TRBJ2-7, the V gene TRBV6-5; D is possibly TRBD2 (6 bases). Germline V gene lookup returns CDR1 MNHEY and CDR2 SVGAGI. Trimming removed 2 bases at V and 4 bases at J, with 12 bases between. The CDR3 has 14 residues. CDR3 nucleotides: TGTGCCAGCAGTTACGAGGAGGGCGCTTACGAGCAGTACTTC. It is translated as CASSYEEGAYEQYF.

In DNA form, the CDR3 reads TGTGCCAGCAGCTCCCTCCTCACCGGGGAGCTGTTTTTT. Translation gives CASSSLLTGELFF. The chain has TRBV6-4 and TRBJ2-2; D not certain. The CDR3 runs to 13 residues. The germline V and J ends were trimmed by 6 bases and 4 bases, with 9 bases remaining between them. The germline gives CDR1 MRHNA, CDR2 SNTAGT.

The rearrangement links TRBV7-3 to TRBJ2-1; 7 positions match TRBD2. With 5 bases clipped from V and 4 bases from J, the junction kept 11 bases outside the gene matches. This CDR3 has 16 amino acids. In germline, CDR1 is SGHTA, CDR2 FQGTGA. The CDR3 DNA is TGTGCCAGCAGCCCCCAGGGCGCGCGGGGGTACAATGAGCAGTTCTTC. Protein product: CASSPQGARGYNEQFF.

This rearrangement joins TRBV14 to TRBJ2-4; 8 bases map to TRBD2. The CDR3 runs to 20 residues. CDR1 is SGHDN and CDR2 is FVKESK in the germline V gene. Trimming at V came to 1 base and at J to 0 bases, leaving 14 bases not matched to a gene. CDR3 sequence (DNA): TGTGCCAGCAGCCAAGCTGCTAGCGGGCCTCTACCCTTAGCCAAAAACATTCAGTACTTC. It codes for CASSQAASGPLPLAKNIQYF.

CDR3: CASSEGQGPYEQYF. The CDR3 region has the DNA TGCGCCAGCAGTGAGGGACAGGGCCCCTACGAGCAGTACTTC. The rearrangement links TRBV10-1 to TRBJ2-7, with TRBD1 matching over 8 bases. The germline CDR1 and CDR2 sequences are WNHNN and SYGVQD (reference sequence). The junction had 2 bases not matched to a gene; V was cut back by 2 bases and J by 2 bases. The CDR3 is 14 amino acids.

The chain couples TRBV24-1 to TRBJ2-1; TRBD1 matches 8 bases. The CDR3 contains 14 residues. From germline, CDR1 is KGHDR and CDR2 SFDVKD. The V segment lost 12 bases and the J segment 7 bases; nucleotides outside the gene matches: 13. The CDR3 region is CASSGTGGVNEQFF. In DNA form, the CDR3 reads TGTGCCTCTTCCGGGACAGGAGGAGTGAATGAGCAGTTCTTC.

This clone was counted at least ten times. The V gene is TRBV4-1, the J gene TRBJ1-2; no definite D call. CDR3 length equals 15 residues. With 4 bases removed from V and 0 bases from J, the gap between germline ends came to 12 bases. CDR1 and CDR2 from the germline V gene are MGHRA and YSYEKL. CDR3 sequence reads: CASSPFGGSNYGYTF. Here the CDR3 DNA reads TGCGCCAGCAGCCCGTTTGGCGGCTCTAACTATGGCTACACCTTC.

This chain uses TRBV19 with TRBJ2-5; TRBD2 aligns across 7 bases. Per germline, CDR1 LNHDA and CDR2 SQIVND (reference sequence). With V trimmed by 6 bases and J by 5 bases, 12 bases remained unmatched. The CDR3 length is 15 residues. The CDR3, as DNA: TGTGCCAGTAGAGAAGGCCCCGGGGGGTATGAGACCCAGTACTTC. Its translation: CASREGPGGYETQYF.

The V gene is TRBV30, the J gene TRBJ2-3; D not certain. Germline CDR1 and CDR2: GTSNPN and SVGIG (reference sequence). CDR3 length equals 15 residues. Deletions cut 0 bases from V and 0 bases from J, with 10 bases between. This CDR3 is CAWSVLTSSTDTQYF. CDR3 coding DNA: TGTGCCTGGAGTGTACTAACTTCTAGCACAGATACGCAGTATTTT.

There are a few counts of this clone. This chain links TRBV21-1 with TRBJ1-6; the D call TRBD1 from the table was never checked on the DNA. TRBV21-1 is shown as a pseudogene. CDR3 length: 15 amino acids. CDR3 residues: CAREVAGSYNSPLHF. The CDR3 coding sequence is TGTGCCAGGGAAGTGGCAGGCTCCTATAATTCACCCCTCCACTTT.

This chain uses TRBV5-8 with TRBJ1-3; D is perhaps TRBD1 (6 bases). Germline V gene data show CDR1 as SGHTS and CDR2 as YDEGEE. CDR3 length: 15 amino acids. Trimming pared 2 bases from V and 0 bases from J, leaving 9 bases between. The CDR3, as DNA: TGTGCCAGCAGCTTTGGACAGACCTCTGGAAACACCATATATTTT. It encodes CASSFGQTSGNTIYF.

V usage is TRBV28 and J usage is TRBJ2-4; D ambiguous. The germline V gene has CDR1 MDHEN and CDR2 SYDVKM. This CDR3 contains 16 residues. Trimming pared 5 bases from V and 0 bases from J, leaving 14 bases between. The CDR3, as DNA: TGTGCCAGCAGTGACCAGGAACCATTAGCCAAAAACATTCAGTACTTC. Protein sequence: CASSDQEPLAKNIQYF. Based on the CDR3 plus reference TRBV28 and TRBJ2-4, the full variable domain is DVKVTQSSRYLVKRTGEKVFLECVQDMDHENMFWYRQDPGLGLRLIYFSYDVKMKEKGDIPEGYSVSREKKERFSLILESASTNQTSMYLCASSDQEPLAKNIQYFGAGTRLSVL.

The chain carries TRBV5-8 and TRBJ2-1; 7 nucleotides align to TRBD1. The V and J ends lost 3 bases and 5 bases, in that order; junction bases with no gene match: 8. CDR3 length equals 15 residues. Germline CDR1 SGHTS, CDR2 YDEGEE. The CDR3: CASSSTGYGDNEQFF. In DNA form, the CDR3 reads TGTGCCAGCAGCTCGACAGGGTATGGCGACAATGAGCAGTTCTTC.

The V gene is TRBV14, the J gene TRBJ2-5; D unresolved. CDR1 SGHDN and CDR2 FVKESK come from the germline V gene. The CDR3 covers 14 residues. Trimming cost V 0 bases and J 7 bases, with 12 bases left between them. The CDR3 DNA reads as TGTGCCAGCAGCCAAGATCCCTCGGGTGGGACCCAGTACTTC. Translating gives CASSQDPSGGTQYF.

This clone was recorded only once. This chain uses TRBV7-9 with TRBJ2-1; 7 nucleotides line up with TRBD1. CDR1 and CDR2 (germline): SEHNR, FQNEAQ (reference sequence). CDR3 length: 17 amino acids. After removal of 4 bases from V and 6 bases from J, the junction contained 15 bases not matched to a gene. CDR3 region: CASSSPPGQARGNEQFF. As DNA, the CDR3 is TGTGCCAGCAGCTCACCCCCCGGACAGGCGAGGGGCAATGAGCAGTTCTTC.

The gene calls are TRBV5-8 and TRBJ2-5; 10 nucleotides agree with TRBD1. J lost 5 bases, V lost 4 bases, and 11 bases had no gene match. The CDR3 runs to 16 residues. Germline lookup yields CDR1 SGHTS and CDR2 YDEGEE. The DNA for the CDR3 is TGTGCCAGCAGCCTAGGGAGACAGGGGGCAGGGGAGACCCAGTACTTC. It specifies CASSLGRQGAGETQYF.

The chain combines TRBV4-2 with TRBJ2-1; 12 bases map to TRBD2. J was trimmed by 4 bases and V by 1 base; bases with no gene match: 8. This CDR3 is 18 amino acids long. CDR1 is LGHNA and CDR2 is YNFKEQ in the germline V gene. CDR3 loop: CASSQAVGLAGGYNEQFF. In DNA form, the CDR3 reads TGTGCCAGCAGCCAAGCGGTGGGGCTAGCGGGAGGGTACAATGAGCAGTTCTTC.

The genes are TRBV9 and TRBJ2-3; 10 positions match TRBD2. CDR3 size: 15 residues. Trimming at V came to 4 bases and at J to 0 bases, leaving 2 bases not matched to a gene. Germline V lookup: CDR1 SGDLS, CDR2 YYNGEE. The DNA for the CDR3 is TGTGCCAGCAGCTGGACTAGCGGTAGCACAGATACGCAGTATTTT. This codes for CASSWTSGSTDTQYF.